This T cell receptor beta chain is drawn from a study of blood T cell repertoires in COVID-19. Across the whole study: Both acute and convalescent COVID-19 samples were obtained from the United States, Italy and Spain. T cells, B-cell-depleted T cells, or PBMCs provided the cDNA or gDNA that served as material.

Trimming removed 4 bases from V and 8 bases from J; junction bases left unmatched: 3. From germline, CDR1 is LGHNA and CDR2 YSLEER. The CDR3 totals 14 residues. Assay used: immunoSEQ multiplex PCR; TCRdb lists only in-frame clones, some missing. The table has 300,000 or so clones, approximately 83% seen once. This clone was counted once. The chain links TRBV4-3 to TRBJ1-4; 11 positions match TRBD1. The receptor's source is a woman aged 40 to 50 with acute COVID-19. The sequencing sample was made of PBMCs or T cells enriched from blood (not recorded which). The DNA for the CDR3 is TGCGCCAGCAGCCCGGGACAGGGGGAAGAAAAACTGTTTTTT. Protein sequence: CASSPGQGEEKLFF.